The subject of this entry is one T cell receptor (beta chain). The method was immunoSEQ multiplex PCR; TCRdb's version includes in-frame clones alone and lacks a portion of them. The sample consists of about 24,000 clones, about 87% of them appearing once. This sample is drawn from a study of OX40 agonist ivuxolimab in advanced cancers. The CDR3 is made up of 16 amino acids. With 6 bases clipped from V and 3 bases from J, the junction kept 15 bases outside the gene matches. Germline V gives CDR1 SQVTM, CDR2 ANQGSEA. The chain is built from TRBV29-1 and TRBJ1-2; 8 nucleotides align to TRBD1. The origin of this receptor is an adult with an advanced solid tumor such as melanoma, head and neck, liver or kidney cancer. The sequenced sample was CD4+ or CD8+ T cells sorted from blood, obtained in a trial of the OX40 agonist ivuxolimab. The DNA for the CDR3 is TGCAGCGTAGTACTTGTAGGACAGGGTCAGGACTATGGCTACACCTTC. As protein: CSVVLVGQGQDYGYTF. The variable domain in full, completed from reference TRBV29-1 and TRBJ1-2, reads SAVISQKPSRDICQRGTSLTIQCQVDSQVTMMFWYRQQPGQSLTLIATANQGSEATYESGFVIDKFPISRPNLTFSTLTVSNMSPEDSSIYLCSVVLVGQGQDYGYTFGSGTRLTVV.